These T cell receptor beta chains were read from a single sample in a study of vaccination and CD4 T cells after COVID-19. TCRdb redid the calling of the PCR reads with MiXCR, one entry per CDR3 protein. The sample has about 12,000 distinct CDR3 sequences, approximately 28% seen once. Antigens of these TCRs are unknown. Material for sequencing was cultured CD4+ T cells from blood. These receptors came from a human donor with COVID-19. Each CDR3 is given with its conserved first and last residue. Fields, in order: clone size, D gene, V gene, J gene, CDR3 DNA, CDR3 protein. A D gene is named only where the DNA matches it firmly. Expanded clones are given a class, and other clones once, few, many or no size at all.

-	-	TRBV5-1	TRBJ2-7	TGCGCCAGCAGCTTGGCCTTAGGACAAAGGGAGCAGTACTTC	CASSLALGQREQYF
-	-	TRBV6-1	TRBJ2-7	TGTGCCAGCACGAGACAGCCCTACGAGCAGTACTTC	CASTRQPYEQYF
few	TRBD2	TRBV5-6	TRBJ2-5	TGTGCCAGCAGCTTACCCGAGACTAGCGGTGAGACCCAGTACTTC	CASSLPETSGETQYF
-	-	TRBV28	TRBJ1-3	TGTGCCAGCAGTTGGCCGGTCGTCTCTGGAAACACCATATATTTT	CASSWPVVSGNTIYF
medium-sized	-	TRBV7-2	TRBJ1-2	TGTGCCAGCAGCGCGGCCCGGGAGGGGGGCTACACCTTC	CASSAAREGGYTF
-	-	TRBV5-8	TRBJ2-7	TGTGCCAGCAGCCGAGTGGGCTCCTACGAGCAGTACTTC	CASSRVGSYEQYF
-	-	TRBV24-1	TRBJ2-5	TGTGCCACCAGTGATCACCGTTGGGGGGAGACCCAGTACTTC	CATSDHRWGETQYF
-	TRBD2	TRBV2	TRBJ2-7	TGTGCCAGCAGACGGGGGGGGGCGGCCTACGAGCAGTACTTC	CASRRGGAAYEQYF
-	-	TRBV7-9	TRBJ1-5	TGTGCCAGCAGCTTTGCAGCCAGCAATCAGCCCCAGCATTTT	CASSFAASNQPQHF
-	-	TRBV27	TRBJ1-5	TGTGCCAGCAGTTCAGAGGCAGGGTTTAATCAGCCCCAGCATTTT	CASSSEAGFNQPQHF
few	-	TRBV7-9	TRBJ2-2	TGTGCCAGCAGCTCGGTGATAGCCGGGGAGCTGTTTTTT	CASSSVIAGELFF
-	TRBD1	TRBV6-2/TRBV6-3	TRBJ2-3	TGTGCCAGCAGTACGCAGGGGGCAAGCACAGATACGCAGTATTTT	CASSTQGASTDTQYF
-	-	TRBV18	TRBJ1-3	TGTGCCAGCCAAGTGAGTCCTGGAAACACCATATATTTT	CASQVSPGNTIYF
medium-sized	TRBD2	TRBV20-1	TRBJ2-3	TGCAGTGCTTCTCTGGCGGGGGGCACAGATACGCAGTATTTT	CSASLAGGTDTQYF
-	TRBD2	TRBV19	TRBJ2-3	TGTGCCAGCAACCACCCACCAGCGGGGGGGGGGGATACGCAGTATTTT	CASNHPPAGGGDTQYF
-	-	TRBV10-1	TRBJ2-7	TGCGCCAGCAGGAGTGAGTTCCGGGGGCTGACCTACGAGCAGTACTTC	CASRSEFRGLTYEQYF